A selection of T cell receptor beta chains follows, all from one sample in a study of human T cells and chemical hapten exposure. TCRdb reprocessed the RACE reads via MiXCR and lists one record per CDR3 protein. The repertoire consists of about 92,000 distinct CDR3 sequences, with approximately 11% occurring once and the leading ten covering 0.85% to 1.2%. The source material was whole blood, sampled in connection with sensitization to the hapten diphenylcyclopropenone (DPC). The receptors shown here come from a woman aged 30 to 39 with alopecia areata. Some clones in this sample may be carry-over from other donors' samples. CDR3s include the opening cysteine and the closing phenylalanine or tryptophan. Each record gives: V gene, J gene, clone size, D gene, CDR3 DNA, CDR3 protein. A D gene is named only where the DNA matches it firmly. Not every row has a clone size; where given, it reads once, few, many or a size class.

TRBV28	TRBJ2-3	few	TRBD2	TGTGCCAGCAGTTTACTGGGGACTAGCGGAAAGAGCACAGATACGCAGTATTTT	CASSLLGTSGKSTDTQYF
TRBV24-1	TRBJ1-5	many	-	TGTGCCACCGGGGGATATAGCAATCAGCCCCAGCATTTT	CATGGYSNQPQHF
TRBV7-2	TRBJ1-4	few	-	TGTGCCAGCAGCCTGCCTCTGAGCGGTAATGAAAAACTGTTTTTT	CASSLPLSGNEKLFF
TRBV29-1	TRBJ2-5	-	-	TGCAGCGTTGAAGTGGGGGCAGGGACCCAGTACTTC	CSVEVGAGTQYF
TRBV12-3/TRBV12-4	TRBJ1-1	few	-	TGTGCCAGCAGTCGGGAGTTAACTGAAGCTTTCTTT	CASSRELTEAFF
TRBV27	TRBJ1-6	-	-	TGTGCCAGCAGTTTATCCCGGCTTTCACCCCTCCACTTT	CASSLSRLSPLHF
TRBV3-1	TRBJ2-6	many	-	TGTGCCAGCAGCCAAGATCGCAGTCTGGGGGCCAACGTCCTGACTTTC	CASSQDRSLGANVLTF
TRBV3-1	TRBJ1-2	-	-	TGTGCCAGCAGAGGGTCCAACTATGGCTACACCTTC	CASRGSNYGYTF
TRBV10-3	TRBJ1-6	many	-	TGTGCCATCAGTGAGTCGAAGGGAGGTTTTGATAATTCACCCCTCCACTTT	CAISESKGGFDNSPLHF
TRBV7-9	TRBJ2-3	many	-	TGTGCCAGCAGCTTAAGTTGGCGAGGAATGGCGCAGTATTTT	CASSLSWRGMAQYF
TRBV20-1	TRBJ2-2	few	TRBD2	TGCAGTGCTAGTCTACTAGCGTGGAACACCGGGGAGCTGTTTTTT	CSASLLAWNTGELFF
TRBV29-1	TRBJ2-3	few	TRBD2	TGCAGCGTTGTTGGGACTAGCGGGAGTGCAGATACGCAGTATTTT	CSVVGTSGSADTQYF
TRBV18	TRBJ2-5	many	-	TGTGCCAGCTCACCCTTCGGATCCCTCGGGGAGACCCAGTACTTC	CASSPFGSLGETQYF
TRBV5-5	TRBJ2-4	-	-	TGTGCCAGCAGCTTGGATTTCGGAGGGGGTGTAGCCAAAAACATTCAGTACTTC	CASSLDFGGGVAKNIQYF
TRBV29-1	TRBJ2-5	-	TRBD1	TGCAGCGTTGGCTCCCAACAGGGGGTAAAAGAGACCCAGTACTTC	CSVGSQQGVKETQYF
TRBV24-1	TRBJ2-1	few	TRBD1	TGTGCCACCGAGGACAGGAATACAAGGGATGAGCAGTTCTTC	CATEDRNTRDEQFF
TRBV6-1	TRBJ2-3	few	TRBD1	TGTGCCAGCAGTGACTTGGGACAGGTGGCAGATACGCAGTATTTT	CASSDLGQVADTQYF
TRBV12-2	TRBJ1-2	-	-	TGTGCAAGTCCCACCAACCCGGGACCGGGAGGCTACACCTTC	CASPTNPGPGGYTF
TRBV27	TRBJ1-4	many	-	TGTGCCAGCAGTTCTGTGGGAGCCTCCCCAACTAATGAAAAACTGTTTTTT	CASSSVGASPTNEKLFF
TRBV12-5	TRBJ2-1	many	-	TGTGCTAGTGGTTTGGTAGGTGAGCAGTTCTTC	CASGLVGEQFF
TRBV12-3/TRBV12-4	TRBJ1-5	many	TRBD1	TGTGCCAGCAGTTTAGTCCTCGGACAGGGGAAGCAGCCCCAGCATTTT	CASSLVLGQGKQPQHF
TRBV20-1	TRBJ2-1	many	TRBD2	TGCAGTGCTAGAGATCGGACTAGCGGGAGGGAGACCTACAATGAGCAGTTCTTC	CSARDRTSGRETYNEQFF
TRBV20-1	TRBJ1-6	many	-	TGCAGTGCTAGAGAGGCAGAGGGGGAAGCCTCACCCCTCCACTTT	CSAREAEGEASPLHF
TRBV2	TRBJ1-5	-	TRBD1	TGTGCCAGCAGTTTGGGACAGGGAAGTCAGCCCCAGCATTTT	CASSLGQGSQPQHF
TRBV7-8	TRBJ1-5	-	-	TGTGCCAGCAGCTTATGGGGAAACAATCAGCCCCAGCATTTT	CASSLWGNNQPQHF
TRBV12-3/TRBV12-4	TRBJ1-1	many	-	TGTGCCAGCGGAAGGTTTTCGGCTTTCTTT	CASGRFSAFF
TRBV5-1	TRBJ2-3	many	-	TGCGCCAGCAGCACGGGTGGGGTGAAGTCTAGCACAGATACGCAGTATTTT	CASSTGGVKSSTDTQYF
TRBV4-1	TRBJ1-1	-	-	TGCGCCAGCAAGACCCAGCCACCGAACACTGAAGCTTTCTTT	CASKTQPPNTEAFF
TRBV20-1	TRBJ1-5	-	-	TGCAGTGCTAGACGTAGCAATCAGCCCCAGCATTTT	CSARRSNQPQHF
TRBV6-1	TRBJ1-2	many	-	TGTGCCAGCACCCCGACGGAGAACTATGGCTACACCTTC	CASTPTENYGYTF
TRBV20-1	TRBJ2-1	-	-	TGCAGTGTCCCGCTTTGGGGTGGCGAGCCCAATGAGCAGTTCTTC	CSVPLWGGEPNEQFF
TRBV28	TRBJ2-1	many	-	TGTGCCAGCAGTTTATTCCGTCGAAGCTCCTACAATGAGCAGTTCTTC	CASSLFRRSSYNEQFF
TRBV7-9	TRBJ1-4	-	TRBD1	TGTGCCAGCAGCTTAGGGACAGGTGAAAAACTGTTTTTT	CASSLGTGEKLFF
TRBV14	TRBJ2-2	-	-	TGTGCCAGCAGCCAGCAGGGTAACACCGGGGAGCTGTTTTTT	CASSQQGNTGELFF
TRBV11-2	TRBJ2-3	many	TRBD2	TGTGCCAGCAGCCAGGGACTAGCTCTCGGTTCGCAGTATTTT	CASSQGLALGSQYF
TRBV11-2	TRBJ2-4	few	-	TGTGCCAGCAGCTTAACAGGGTTGAACATTCAGTACTTC	CASSLTGLNIQYF